Presented here are 16 T cell receptor beta chains from one specimen sequenced in a study of shared clonotypes between healthy human individuals. CD45RO-negative CD8 cells positively selected for CCR7 made up the naive population, which excluded terminally differentiated effector memory CD45RA+ cells. The protocol was immunoSEQ multiplex PCR, while the TCRdb copy is restricted to in-frame clones and leaves out a portion. The sample has some 2,000,000 clones, approximately 94% seen once. Sequencing was done on a sample of naive CD8+ T cells sorted from blood. These receptors were obtained from a man between 18 and 35 years old in good health.

Of note for this clone: This same CDR3 is encoded by further DNA sequences in the sample. The V call is TRBV27, the J call TRBJ2-7; 9 bases are a match to TRBD2. This CDR3 is built from 14 residues. Germline assignment: CDR1 MNHEY and CDR2 SMNVEV (reference sequence). Unmatched junction bases numbered 3, after V lost 2 bases and J lost 4 bases. The CDR3 DNA sequence: TGTGCCAGCAGTTTAGGGCGGGGGGGATACGAGCAGTACTTC. This codes for CASSLGRGGYEQYF.

This clone came up a few times. The V call is TRBV5-1, the J call TRBJ1-6; D remains ambiguous. Trimming left V 0 bases short and J 10 bases short, with 11 bases between. The CDR3 loop spans 14 amino acids. Germline V gene data show CDR1 as SGHRS and CDR2 as YFSETQ. CDR3 DNA: TGCGCCAGCAGCTTGGGAGAGGTAGGCTCACCCCTCCACTTT. It yields the protein CASSLGEVGSPLHF. Full variable domain (missing parts from reference TRBV5-1 and TRBJ1-6): KAGVTQTPRYLIKTRGQQVTLSCSPISGHRSVSWYQQTPGQGLQFLFEYFSETQRNKGNFPGRFSGRQFSNSRSEMNVSTLELGDSALYLCASSLGEVGSPLHFGNGTRLTVT.

The J gene is TRBJ1-2, the V gene TRBV6-1; 9 nucleotides match TRBD1. Trimming cost V 1 base and J 3 bases; bases outside gene matches: 6. This CDR3 has 16 residues. The V gene's germline CDR1 is MNHNS and CDR2 SASEGT. The CDR3 nucleotides are TGTGCCAGCAGTGAAGGGACAGGGGCTATAGACTATGGCTACACCTTC. Protein: CASSEGTGAIDYGYTF.

The chain carries TRBV30 and TRBJ1-1; D gene unclear. The CDR3 sequence is 15 residues long. V lost 0 bases, J lost 1 base, and 12 bases lay in between. CDR1 and CDR2 from the germline V gene are GTSNPN and SVGIG (reference sequence). The CDR3 region has the DNA TGTGCCTGGAGTGTAGTCGCAGCTGGGAACACTGAAGCTTTCTTT. Its translation is CAWSVVAAGNTEAFF.

The V gene is TRBV4-1, the J gene TRBJ2-1; unclear D gene. Trimming shortened V by 1 base and J by 5 bases, and 15 bases separated the two germline ends. CDR3 length: 16 residues. CDR1 is MGHRA and CDR2 is YSYEKL in the germline V gene. The CDR3 loop reads CASSQGEQWENNEQFF. The CDR3 region has the DNA TGCGCCAGCAGCCAAGGAGAACAGTGGGAAAACAATGAGCAGTTCTTC.

The chain recombines TRBV7-9 with TRBJ2-7; 8 nucleotides align to TRBD2. V shed 4 bases, J shed 0 bases, and the junction held 5 bases outside the gene matches. This CDR3 region has 15 residues. CDR1 is SEHNR and CDR2 is FQNEAQ in the germline V gene (reference sequence). The chain's CDR3 is CASSSGGESSYEQYF. The CDR3 DNA follows: TGTGCCAGCAGCTCCGGGGGGGAGTCCTCCTACGAGCAGTACTTC.

This clone was seen only once. The genes are TRBV7-2 and TRBJ2-7; D gene uncertain. The length of the CDR3 is 14 residues. V lost 5 bases, J lost 2 bases, and 13 bases lay in between. Germline V gene sequence: CDR1 SGHTA, CDR2 FQGNSA. The CDR3 DNA reads TGTGCCAGCAGCCGCTGGGCAGACCCCTACGAGCAGTACTTC. Its translation is CASSRWADPYEQYF.

The chain recombines TRBV5-4 with TRBJ2-1; TRBD2 matches at 11 bases. Germline values: CDR1 SGHNT, CDR2 YYREEE (reference sequence). This CDR3 is built from 16 residues. Unmatched junction bases numbered 3, after V lost 0 bases and J lost 4 bases. The CDR3 loop reads CASSLVVAGGYNEQFF. CDR3 sequence (DNA): TGTGCCAGCAGCTTGGTGGTAGCGGGAGGGTACAATGAGCAGTTCTTC.

The chain is built from TRBV4-1 and TRBJ1-5; no clear D gene. The CDR3 length is 13 residues. The germline V and J ends were trimmed by 2 bases and 5 bases, with 7 bases remaining between them. Per the germline V gene, CDR1 is MGHRA and CDR2 is YSYEKL. The CDR3 bases are TGCGCCAGCAGCCAACAACCGTATCAGCCCCAGCATTTT. It specifies CASSQQPYQPQHF.

The gene calls are TRBV6-1 and TRBJ2-3; D is possibly TRBD2 (7 bases). CDR1 is MNHNS, CDR2 SASEGT, per germline. This CDR3 contains 14 residues. V lost 3 bases and J lost 5, with 12 bases in between. The CDR3 coding sequence is TGTGCCAGCAGTGATTGGGGGGGCGTAGATACGCAGTATTTT. It is translated as CASSDWGGVDTQYF.

This chain uses TRBV11-2 with TRBJ2-7; D perhaps matches TRBD2 (6 bases). CDR3 length: 15 residues. The germline gives CDR1 SGHAT, CDR2 FQNNGV. V was shortened by 5 bases and J by 1 base, with 15 bases between the two germline ends. The CDR3, as DNA: TGTGCCAGCAGCCCTCCTTGGACTACTTCCTACGAGCAGTACTTC. This translates into CASSPPWTTSYEQYF.

The gene calls are TRBV28 and TRBJ2-3; maybe TRBD2 (6 bases). Trimming stripped 3 bases from V and 2 bases from J, with 9 bases between. CDR1 and CDR2 (germline): MDHEN, SYDVKM. The CDR3 extends over 14 amino acids. CDR3 nucleotide sequence: TGTGCCAGCAGTTTTGCGGGGTACACAGATACGCAGTATTTT. Translating it yields CASSFAGYTDTQYF. The full variable domain, completed using reference TRBV28 and TRBJ2-3, is DVKVTQSSRYLVKRTGEKVFLECVQDMDHENMFWYRQDPGLGLRLIYFSYDVKMKEKGDIPEGYSVSREKKERFSLILESASTNQTSMYLCASSFAGYTDTQYFGPGTRLTVL.

The chain links TRBV5-6 to TRBJ2-1; the match to TRBD2 covers 12 bases. The CDR3 is 16 residues long. In germline, CDR1 is SGHDT, CDR2 YYEEEE. V was pared by 4 bases and J by 5 bases, with 7 bases of the junction left unmatched. CDR3 nucleotide sequence: TGTGCCAGCAGCCCCGGCAGGACTAGCGGGGACAATGAGCAGTTCTTC. This translates into CASSPGRTSGDNEQFF.

The genes are TRBV27 and TRBJ2-7; 7 nucleotides agree with TRBD2. The ends lost 7 bases at V and 3 bases at J; junction bases unmatched: 15. Germline CDR1 is MNHEY and CDR2 is SMNVEV (reference sequence). The CDR3 contains 16 residues. CDR3 in DNA: TGTGCCAGCATGCCCCTTTTCGGACTAGATCTCTACGAGCAGTACTTC. It is translated as CASMPLFGLDLYEQYF.

This chain links TRBV5-6 with TRBJ2-7; D gene unclear. The CDR3 is 12 residues long. Germline V gene sequence: CDR1 SGHDT, CDR2 YYEEEE. The ends were cut back, 4 bases at V and 0 bases at J, with 5 bases in the middle. The CDR3: CASSPSSYEQYF. Here the CDR3 DNA reads TGTGCCAGCAGCCCGAGCTCCTACGAGCAGTACTTC.

This clone was recorded once. The chain uses TRBV11-2 and TRBJ2-7; TRBD1 matches 11 bases. The trim removed 4 bases at V and 5 bases at J, leaving 4 bases unmatched. Looked up from germline, CDR1 is SGHAT and CDR2 is FQNNGV. The CDR3 loop spans 14 amino acids. CDR3 DNA: TGTGCCAGCAGCTCGGGACAGGGGGTCCACGAGCAGTACTTC. Translation gives CASSSGQGVHEQYF.